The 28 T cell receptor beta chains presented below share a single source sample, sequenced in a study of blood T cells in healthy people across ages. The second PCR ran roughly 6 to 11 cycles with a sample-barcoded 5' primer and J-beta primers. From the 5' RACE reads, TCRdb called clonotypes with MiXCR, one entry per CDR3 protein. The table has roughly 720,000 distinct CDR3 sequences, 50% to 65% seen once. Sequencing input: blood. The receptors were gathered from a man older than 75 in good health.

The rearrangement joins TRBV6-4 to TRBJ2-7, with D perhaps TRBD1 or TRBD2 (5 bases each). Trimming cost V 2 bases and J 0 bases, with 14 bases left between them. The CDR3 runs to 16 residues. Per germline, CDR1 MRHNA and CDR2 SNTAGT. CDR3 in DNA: TGTGCCAGCAGTGACGTTGGGGGAGAGAACTCCTACGAGCAGTACTTC. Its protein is CASSDVGGENSYEQYF.

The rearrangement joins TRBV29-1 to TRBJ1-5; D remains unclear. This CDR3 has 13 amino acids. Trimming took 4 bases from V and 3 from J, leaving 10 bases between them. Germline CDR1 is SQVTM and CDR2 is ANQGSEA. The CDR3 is CSVALELNQPQHF. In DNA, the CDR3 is TGCAGCGTTGCCCTGGAACTCAATCAGCCCCAGCATTTT.

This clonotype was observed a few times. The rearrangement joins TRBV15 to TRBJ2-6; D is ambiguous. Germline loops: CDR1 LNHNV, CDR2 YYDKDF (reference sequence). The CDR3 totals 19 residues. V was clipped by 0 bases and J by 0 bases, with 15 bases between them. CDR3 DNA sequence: TGTGCCACCAGCAGAGATCGGGCAGGCGTCCGCTCTGGGGCCAACGTCCTGACTTTC. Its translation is CATSRDRAGVRSGANVLTF.

The CDR3, as DNA: TGTGCCAGCAGCTTGGGGTCCGGGACGCCTTATTCACCCCTCCACTTT. It is translated as CASSLGSGTPYSPLHF. The chain has TRBV9 and TRBJ1-6; D may be TRBD1 (5 bases). Trimming pared 4 bases from V and 8 bases from J, leaving 19 bases between. The CDR3 is 16 amino acids. CDR1 and CDR2 (germline): SGDLS, YYNGEE.

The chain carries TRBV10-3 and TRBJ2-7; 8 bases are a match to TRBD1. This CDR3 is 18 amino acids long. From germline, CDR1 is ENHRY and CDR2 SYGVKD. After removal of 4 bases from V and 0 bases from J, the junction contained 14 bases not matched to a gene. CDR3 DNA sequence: TGTGCCATCAGTGCGACACCGGGACAGGCAAGCCGCTCCTACGAGCAGTACTTC. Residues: CAISATPGQASRSYEQYF.

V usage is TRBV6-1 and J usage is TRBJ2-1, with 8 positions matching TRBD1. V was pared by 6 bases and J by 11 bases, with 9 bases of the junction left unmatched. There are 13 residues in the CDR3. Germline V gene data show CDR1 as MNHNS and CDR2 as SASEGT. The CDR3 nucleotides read TGTGCCAGCAGGATAGGACAGGGTAGTAAGCAGTTCTTC. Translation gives CASRIGQGSKQFF.

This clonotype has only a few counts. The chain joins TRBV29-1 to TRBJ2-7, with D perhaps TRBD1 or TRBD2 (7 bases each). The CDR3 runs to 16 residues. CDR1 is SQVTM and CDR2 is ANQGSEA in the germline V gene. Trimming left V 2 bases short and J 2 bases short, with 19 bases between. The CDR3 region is CSVESLTGRGAYEQYF. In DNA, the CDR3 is TGCAGCGTTGAATCCCTGACAGGGAGGGGGGCCTACGAGCAGTACTTC.

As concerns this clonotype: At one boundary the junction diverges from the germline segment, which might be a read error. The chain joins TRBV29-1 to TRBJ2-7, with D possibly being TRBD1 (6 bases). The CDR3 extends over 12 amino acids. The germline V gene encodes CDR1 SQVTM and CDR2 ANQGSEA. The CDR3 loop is CSVGQSSYVQYF. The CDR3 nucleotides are TGTAGCGTCGGACAGAGCTCCTACGTGCAGTACTTC.

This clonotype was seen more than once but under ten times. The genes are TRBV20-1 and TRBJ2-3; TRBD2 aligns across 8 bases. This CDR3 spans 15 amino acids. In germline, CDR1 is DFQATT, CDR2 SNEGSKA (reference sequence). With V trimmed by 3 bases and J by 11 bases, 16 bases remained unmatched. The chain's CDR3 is CSARKVAGPTQGQYF. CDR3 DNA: TGCAGTGCTAGGAAGGTAGCGGGACCCACCCAGGGGCAGTATTTT.

This CDR3 reads CASSKASGTGELFF. The CDR3 DNA reads as TGTGCCAGCAGCAAAGCATCGGGCACCGGGGAGCTGTTTTTT. The chain recombines TRBV28 with TRBJ2-2, with no clear D. The length of the CDR3 is 14 residues. Between the trimmed V and J ends, which lost 6 bases and 4 bases, there was a span of 12 bases. The germline V gene has CDR1 MDHEN and CDR2 SYDVKM.

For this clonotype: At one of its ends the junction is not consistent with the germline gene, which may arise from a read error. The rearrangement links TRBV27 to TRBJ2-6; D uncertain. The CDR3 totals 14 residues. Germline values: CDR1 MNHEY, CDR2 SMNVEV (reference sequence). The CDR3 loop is CTSSLRSGANVLTF. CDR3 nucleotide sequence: TGTACCAGCAGTTTACGCTCTGGGGCCAACGTCCTGACTTTC.

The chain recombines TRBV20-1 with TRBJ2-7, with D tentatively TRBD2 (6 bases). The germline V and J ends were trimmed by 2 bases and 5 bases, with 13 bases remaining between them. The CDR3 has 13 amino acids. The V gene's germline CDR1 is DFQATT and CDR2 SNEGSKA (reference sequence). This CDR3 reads CSARNGSGNEQYF. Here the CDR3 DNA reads TGCAGTGCTAGAAACGGGAGCGGCAACGAGCAGTACTTC.

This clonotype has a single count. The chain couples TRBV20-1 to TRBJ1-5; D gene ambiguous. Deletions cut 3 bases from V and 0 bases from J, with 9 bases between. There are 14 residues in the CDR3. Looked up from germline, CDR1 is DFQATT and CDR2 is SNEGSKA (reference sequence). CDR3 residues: CSARARYSNQPQHF. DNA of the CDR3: TGCAGTGCTAGGGCCCGGTATAGCAATCAGCCCCAGCATTTT.

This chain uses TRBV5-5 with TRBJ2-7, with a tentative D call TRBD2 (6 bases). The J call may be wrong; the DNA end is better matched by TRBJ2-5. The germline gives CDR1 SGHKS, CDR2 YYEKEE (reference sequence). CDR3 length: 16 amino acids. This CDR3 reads CASSSRTIPIQETQYF. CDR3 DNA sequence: TGTGCCAGCAGCTCTAGGACTATCCCCATCCAAGAGACCCAGTACTTC.

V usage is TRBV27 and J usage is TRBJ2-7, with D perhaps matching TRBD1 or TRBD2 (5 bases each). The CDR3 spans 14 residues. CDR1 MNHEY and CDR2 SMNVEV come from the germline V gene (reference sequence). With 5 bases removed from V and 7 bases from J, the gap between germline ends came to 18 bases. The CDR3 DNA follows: TGTGCCAGCAGTCCCTGGGGGACCAGCCCGGAGCAGTACTTC. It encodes CASSPWGTSPEQYF.

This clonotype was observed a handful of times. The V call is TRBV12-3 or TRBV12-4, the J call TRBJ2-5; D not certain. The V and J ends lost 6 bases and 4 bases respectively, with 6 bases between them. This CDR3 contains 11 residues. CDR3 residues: CASRVAETQYF. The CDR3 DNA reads TGTGCCAGCAGGGTGGCAGAGACCCAGTACTTC.

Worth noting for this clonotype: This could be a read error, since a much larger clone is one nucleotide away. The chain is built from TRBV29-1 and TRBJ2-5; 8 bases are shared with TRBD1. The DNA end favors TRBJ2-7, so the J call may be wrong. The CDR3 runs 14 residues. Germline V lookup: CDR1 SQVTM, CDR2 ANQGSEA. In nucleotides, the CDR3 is TGCAGCGTGTCCAGGGGGCTAAACTCCTACGAGCAGTACTTC. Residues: CSVSRGLNSYEQYF.

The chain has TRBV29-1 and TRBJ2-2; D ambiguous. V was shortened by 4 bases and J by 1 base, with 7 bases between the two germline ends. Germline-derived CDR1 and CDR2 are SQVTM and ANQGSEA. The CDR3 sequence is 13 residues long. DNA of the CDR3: TGCAGCGTTGTTGTAGGGAACACCGGGGAGCTGTTTTTT. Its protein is CSVVVGNTGELFF.

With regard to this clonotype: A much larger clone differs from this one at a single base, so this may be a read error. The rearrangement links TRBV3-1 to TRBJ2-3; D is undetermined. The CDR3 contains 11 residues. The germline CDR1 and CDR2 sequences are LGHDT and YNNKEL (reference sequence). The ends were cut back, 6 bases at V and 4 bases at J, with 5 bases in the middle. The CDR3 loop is CASRAADTQYF. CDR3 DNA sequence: TGTGCCAGCAGGGCGGCAGATACGCAGTATTTT.

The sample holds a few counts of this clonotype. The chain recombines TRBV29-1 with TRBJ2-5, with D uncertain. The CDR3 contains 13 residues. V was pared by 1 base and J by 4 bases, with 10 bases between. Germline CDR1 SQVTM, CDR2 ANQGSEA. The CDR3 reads CSVEVENLETQYF. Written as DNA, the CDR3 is TGCAGCGTTGAAGTCGAAAACCTAGAGACCCAGTACTTC.

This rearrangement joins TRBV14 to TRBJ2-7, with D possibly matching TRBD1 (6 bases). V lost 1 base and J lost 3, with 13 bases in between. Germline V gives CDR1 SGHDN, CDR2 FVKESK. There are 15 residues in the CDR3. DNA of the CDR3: TGTGCCAGCAGCCAAGGTCTGGGGGCTTACTACGAGCAGTACTTC. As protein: CASSQGLGAYYEQYF.

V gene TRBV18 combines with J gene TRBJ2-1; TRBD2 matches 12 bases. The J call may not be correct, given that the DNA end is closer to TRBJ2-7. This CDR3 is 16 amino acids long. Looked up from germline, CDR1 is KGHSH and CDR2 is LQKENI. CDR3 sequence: CASSPGLAGTGGEQYF. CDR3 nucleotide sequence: TGTGCCAGCTCACCAGGACTAGCGGGGACCGGGGGAGAGCAGTACTTC.

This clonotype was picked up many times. The CDR3, as DNA: TGCAGTGCTAGACCCCTGCGGGGGACCCAGTACTTC. This sequence encodes CSARPLRGTQYF. V is TRBV20-1 and J is TRBJ2-5; maybe TRBD2 (6 bases). V was pared by 2 bases and J by 7 bases, with 11 bases between. This CDR3 comprises 12 residues. Germline CDR1 is DFQATT and CDR2 is SNEGSKA (reference sequence).

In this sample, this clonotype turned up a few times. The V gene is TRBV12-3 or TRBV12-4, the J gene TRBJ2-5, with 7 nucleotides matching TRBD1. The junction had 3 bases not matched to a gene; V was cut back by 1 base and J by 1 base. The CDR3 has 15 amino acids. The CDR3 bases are TGTGCCAGCAGTTTAGGGGGACAGACCCAAGAGACCCAGTACTTC. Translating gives CASSLGGQTQETQYF.

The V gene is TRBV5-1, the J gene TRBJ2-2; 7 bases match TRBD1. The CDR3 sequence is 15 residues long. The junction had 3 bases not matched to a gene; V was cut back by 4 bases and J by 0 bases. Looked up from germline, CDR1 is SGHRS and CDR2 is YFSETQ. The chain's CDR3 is CASSPGQSNTGELFF. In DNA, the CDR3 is TGCGCCAGCAGCCCGGGACAGTCGAACACCGGGGAGCTGTTTTTT.

CDR3 sequence (DNA): TGTGCCAGCAGCTCCCGAGGGAGAAGCGGTGGCTACACCTTC. This sequence encodes CASSSRGRSGGYTF. The V and J genes are TRBV28 and TRBJ1-2; D call uncertain. Trimming took off 6 bases at V and 7 bases at J, with 18 bases between the two ends. The CDR3 runs to 14 residues. Germline lookup yields CDR1 MDHEN and CDR2 SYDVKM.

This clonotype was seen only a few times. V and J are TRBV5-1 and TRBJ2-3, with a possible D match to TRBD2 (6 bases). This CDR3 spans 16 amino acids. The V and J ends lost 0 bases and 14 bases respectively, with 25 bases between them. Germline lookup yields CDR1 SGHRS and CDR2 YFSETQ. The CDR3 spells CASSLGVSLDAGYAYF. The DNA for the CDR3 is TGCGCCAGCAGCTTGGGGGTCAGTCTCGACGCGGGATACGCGTATTTT. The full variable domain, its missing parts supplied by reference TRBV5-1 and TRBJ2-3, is KAGVTQTPRYLIKTRGQQVTLSCSPISGHRSVSWYQQTPGQGLQFLFEYFSETQRNKGNFPGRFSGRQFSNSRSEMNVSTLELGDSALYLCASSLGVSLDAGYAYFGPGTRLTVL.

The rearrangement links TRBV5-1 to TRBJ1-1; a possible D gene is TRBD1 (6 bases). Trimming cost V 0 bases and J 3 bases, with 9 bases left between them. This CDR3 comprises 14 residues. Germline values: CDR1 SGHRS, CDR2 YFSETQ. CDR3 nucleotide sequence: TGCGCCAGCAGCTTGGGACCAGGGGACACTGAAGCTTTCTTT. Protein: CASSLGPGDTEAFF.